This TCR beta chain appears in the sequencing data of a study of CD8 T cells in ankylosing spondylitis. Study-wide findings and caveats: According to the report, clones linked to the disease were significantly enriched in matched synovial fluid samples taken from ankylosing spondylitis patients.

TCRdb re-called the 5' RACE reads with MiXCR, one entry per CDR3 protein. The table records approximately 130,000 distinct CDR3 sequences, roughly a tenth of them present only once. CDR1 DFQATT and CDR2 SNEGSKA come from the germline V gene (reference sequence). Trimming took off 0 bases at V and 6 bases at J, with 6 bases between the two ends. The CDR3 is 12 residues long. The table lists this clonotype with many counts. Antigen specificity is unknown. The V gene is TRBV20-1, the J gene TRBJ1-5; no reliable D call. Sequenced material: blood, either unsorted or a sorted T cell fraction (not recorded which). The source is a male donor with ankylosing spondylitis or in good health (not recorded which). In DNA, the CDR3 is TGCAGTGCTAGAGATAAGTTTCAGCCCCAGCATTTT. It is translated as CSARDKFQPQHF.